These 3 T cell receptor beta chains were all obtained from the same sample, sequenced in a study of blood T cell repertoires in COVID-19. Assay used: immunoSEQ multiplex PCR; TCRdb lists only in-frame clones, some missing. The table records about 28,000 clones, 89% of them present only once. The sequencing sample was made of peripheral blood. The source is a human donor with acute or convalescent COVID-19. The donor label of this sample is uncertain.

This chain links TRBV5-1 with TRBJ1-1; D is ambiguous. The CDR3 has 15 residues. Trimming cost V 0 bases and J 2 bases, with 11 bases left between them. The germline CDR1 and CDR2 sequences are SGHRS and YFSETQ. This chain's CDR3 is CASSLGVLPNTEAFF. The CDR3 region has the DNA TGCGCCAGCAGCTTGGGTGTCCTCCCCAACACTGAAGCTTTCTTT.

The chain joins TRBV19 to TRBJ1-1; 9 nucleotides agree with TRBD1. V was clipped by 7 bases and J by 5 bases; unmatched bases: 5. Germline CDR1 reads LNHDA; CDR2 reads SQIVND (reference sequence). The CDR3 totals 13 residues. The CDR3 bases are TGTGCCAGTACGGGACAGGGTATGACTGAAGCTTTCTTT. It encodes CASTGQGMTEAFF.

The chain is built from TRBV5-4 and TRBJ2-3; TRBD2 agrees at 8 bases. Germline loops: CDR1 SGHNT, CDR2 YYREEE (reference sequence). The CDR3 has 17 residues. With 0 bases clipped from V and 0 bases from J, the junction kept 6 bases outside the gene matches. The CDR3 coding sequence is TGTGCCAGCAGCTTGGACCCTAGCGGGTCGAGCACAGATACGCAGTATTTT. It specifies CASSLDPSGSSTDTQYF.